The rows below give T cell receptor beta chains drawn from one sample of a study of T cells in Graves' hyperthyroidism and ophthalmopathy. TCRdb called the multiplex PCR reads again in MiXCR, with one record for every CDR3 protein. The sample records about 590,000 distinct CDR3 sequences, 15% to 18% being singletons. Sequencing was carried out using blood. Receptor source: a woman between 25 and 40 years old with Graves' hyperthyroidism. Each CDR3 is given with its conserved first and last residue. Fields, in order: V gene, CDR3 protein.

V gene: TRBV10-3; CDR3 protein: CAASTGGPYNEQFF
V gene: TRBV5-1; CDR3 protein: CASSHGLAGVLRTDTQYF
V gene: TRBV29-1; CDR3 protein: CRDRPQGRDSPDNQPQHF
V gene: TRBV28; CDR3 protein: CASSFLETQYF
V gene: TRBV6-1; CDR3 protein: CASSGGQDYGYTF
V gene: TRBV10-3; CDR3 protein: CAISARGLTYNEQFF
V gene: TRBV4-1; CDR3 protein: CASSQDLGGGLMNTEAFF
V gene: TRBV10-3; CDR3 protein: CAIGTQGAVQPQHF
V gene: TRBV28; CDR3 protein: CASSLGWGYEQYF
V gene: TRBV19; CDR3 protein: CASSIARGTGDSYEQYF
V gene: TRBV13; CDR3 protein: CASSHSGLAETYEQYF
V gene: TRBV27; CDR3 protein: CASSPPTGRINQPQHF
V gene: TRBV5-4; CDR3 protein: CASSTGLAGGPGNEQFF
V gene: TRBV18; CDR3 protein: CASSPEQGGNSPLHF
V gene: TRBV5-1; CDR3 protein: CASSSGVLAGTTDTQYF
V gene: TRBV12-3/TRBV12-4; CDR3 protein: CASSFIRGQGEKAFF
V gene: TRBV28; CDR3 protein: CASIKAGEGNTGELFF
V gene: TRBV7-2; CDR3 protein: CASSFKGDQPQHF